This T cell receptor (beta chain) was recovered during a study of neurological immune-mediated disorders. Overall study findings and caveats: Whereas HTLV-1-associated myelopathy showed the most TCR clonal expansion, multiple sclerosis showed the least, with levels below those of healthy controls.

This clonotype occurred many times. Its antigen is not known. The method for making cDNA was 5'RACE, and it used 10-nucleotide random UMIs. Every sequencing run gave over 190 million TCR-beta sequences, taken from 15-18 subjects. TCRdb ran MiXCR on the 5' RACE reads and lists one entry per CDR3 protein. The sample lists approximately 100,000 distinct CDR3 sequences, 3% to 4% occurring once. The material sequenced was PBMCs. The clonotype originates from a woman aged 18-29 years with multiple sclerosis.

CDR3 protein: CSAGGGAGNTIYF. The DNA for the CDR3 is TGCAGTGCGGGGGGTGGGGCTGGAAACACCATATATTTT. The V gene is TRBV20-1, the J gene TRBJ1-3; tentative D call: TRBD1 (5 bases). V gave up 6 bases and J gave up 2 bases, with 11 bases separating them. The CDR3 sequence is 13 residues long. Looked up from germline, CDR1 is DFQATT and CDR2 is SNEGSKA (reference sequence).